The present entry profiles one TCR beta chain with its context. Its antigen is currently unknown. This specimen comes from a study of early T cells in non-severe SARS-CoV-2 infection. Study in general: Sequenced material consisted of bulk RNA (from unsorted whole blood), and chains were unpaired. Study-wide results and caveats: Lookups in VDJdb leaned toward anti-spike CD8 responses and missed private and CD4 specificities.

V was clipped by 1 base and J by 4 bases, with 7 bases between them. Germline assignment: CDR1 SEHNR and CDR2 FQNEAQ (reference sequence). The CDR3 sequence is 13 residues long. Individual cDNA molecules received unique molecular identifiers. TCRdb reanalysed the 5' RACE reads using MiXCR and keeps one entry per CDR3 protein. Of about 64,000 distinct CDR3 sequences in the sample, 10% to 12% were seen once. The receptor was isolated from an adult who was a healthcare worker with PCR-confirmed SARS-CoV-2 infection or an uninfected control (not recorded which). The rearrangement links TRBV7-9 to TRBJ1-2; D not resolved. Sequences were derived from whole blood, sampled at baseline. This chain's CDR3 is CASSLVSGYGYTF. For the CDR3, the DNA is TGTGCCAGCAGCTTAGTCAGCGGCTATGGCTACACCTTC. Looking up the rest from reference TRBV7-9 and TRBJ1-2 gives the full variable domain: DTGVSQNPRHKITKRGQNVTFRCDPISEHNRLYWYRQTLGQGPEFLTYFQNEAQLEKSRLLSDRFSAERPKGSFSTLEIQRTEQGDSAMYLCASSLVSGYGYTFGSGTRLTVV.